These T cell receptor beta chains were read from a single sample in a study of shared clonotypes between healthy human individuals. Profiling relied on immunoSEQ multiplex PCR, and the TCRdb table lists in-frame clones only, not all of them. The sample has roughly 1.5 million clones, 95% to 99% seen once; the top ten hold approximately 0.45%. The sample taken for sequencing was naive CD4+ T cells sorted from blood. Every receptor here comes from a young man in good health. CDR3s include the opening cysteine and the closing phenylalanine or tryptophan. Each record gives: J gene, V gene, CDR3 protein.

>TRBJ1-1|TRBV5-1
CASSLEQQNTEAFF
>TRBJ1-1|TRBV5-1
CASSLVNGGDTEAFF
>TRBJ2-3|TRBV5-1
CASSLASIGASGRTDTQYF
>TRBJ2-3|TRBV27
CASSFAGLAGGSDTQYF
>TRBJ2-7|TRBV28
CASSLSGPYEQYF
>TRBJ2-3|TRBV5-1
CASSLGVGTDTQYF
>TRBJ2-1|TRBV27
CASSYKSYNEQFF
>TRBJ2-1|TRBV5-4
CARVPTSGSLSSYNEQFF
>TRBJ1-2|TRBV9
CASSVATSGFQNYTF
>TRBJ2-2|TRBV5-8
CASSMLPLVANTGELFF
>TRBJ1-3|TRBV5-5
CASSFVGASGNTIYF
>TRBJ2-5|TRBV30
CAWSVWAGEETQYF
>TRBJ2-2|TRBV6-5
CASRALEGLFF